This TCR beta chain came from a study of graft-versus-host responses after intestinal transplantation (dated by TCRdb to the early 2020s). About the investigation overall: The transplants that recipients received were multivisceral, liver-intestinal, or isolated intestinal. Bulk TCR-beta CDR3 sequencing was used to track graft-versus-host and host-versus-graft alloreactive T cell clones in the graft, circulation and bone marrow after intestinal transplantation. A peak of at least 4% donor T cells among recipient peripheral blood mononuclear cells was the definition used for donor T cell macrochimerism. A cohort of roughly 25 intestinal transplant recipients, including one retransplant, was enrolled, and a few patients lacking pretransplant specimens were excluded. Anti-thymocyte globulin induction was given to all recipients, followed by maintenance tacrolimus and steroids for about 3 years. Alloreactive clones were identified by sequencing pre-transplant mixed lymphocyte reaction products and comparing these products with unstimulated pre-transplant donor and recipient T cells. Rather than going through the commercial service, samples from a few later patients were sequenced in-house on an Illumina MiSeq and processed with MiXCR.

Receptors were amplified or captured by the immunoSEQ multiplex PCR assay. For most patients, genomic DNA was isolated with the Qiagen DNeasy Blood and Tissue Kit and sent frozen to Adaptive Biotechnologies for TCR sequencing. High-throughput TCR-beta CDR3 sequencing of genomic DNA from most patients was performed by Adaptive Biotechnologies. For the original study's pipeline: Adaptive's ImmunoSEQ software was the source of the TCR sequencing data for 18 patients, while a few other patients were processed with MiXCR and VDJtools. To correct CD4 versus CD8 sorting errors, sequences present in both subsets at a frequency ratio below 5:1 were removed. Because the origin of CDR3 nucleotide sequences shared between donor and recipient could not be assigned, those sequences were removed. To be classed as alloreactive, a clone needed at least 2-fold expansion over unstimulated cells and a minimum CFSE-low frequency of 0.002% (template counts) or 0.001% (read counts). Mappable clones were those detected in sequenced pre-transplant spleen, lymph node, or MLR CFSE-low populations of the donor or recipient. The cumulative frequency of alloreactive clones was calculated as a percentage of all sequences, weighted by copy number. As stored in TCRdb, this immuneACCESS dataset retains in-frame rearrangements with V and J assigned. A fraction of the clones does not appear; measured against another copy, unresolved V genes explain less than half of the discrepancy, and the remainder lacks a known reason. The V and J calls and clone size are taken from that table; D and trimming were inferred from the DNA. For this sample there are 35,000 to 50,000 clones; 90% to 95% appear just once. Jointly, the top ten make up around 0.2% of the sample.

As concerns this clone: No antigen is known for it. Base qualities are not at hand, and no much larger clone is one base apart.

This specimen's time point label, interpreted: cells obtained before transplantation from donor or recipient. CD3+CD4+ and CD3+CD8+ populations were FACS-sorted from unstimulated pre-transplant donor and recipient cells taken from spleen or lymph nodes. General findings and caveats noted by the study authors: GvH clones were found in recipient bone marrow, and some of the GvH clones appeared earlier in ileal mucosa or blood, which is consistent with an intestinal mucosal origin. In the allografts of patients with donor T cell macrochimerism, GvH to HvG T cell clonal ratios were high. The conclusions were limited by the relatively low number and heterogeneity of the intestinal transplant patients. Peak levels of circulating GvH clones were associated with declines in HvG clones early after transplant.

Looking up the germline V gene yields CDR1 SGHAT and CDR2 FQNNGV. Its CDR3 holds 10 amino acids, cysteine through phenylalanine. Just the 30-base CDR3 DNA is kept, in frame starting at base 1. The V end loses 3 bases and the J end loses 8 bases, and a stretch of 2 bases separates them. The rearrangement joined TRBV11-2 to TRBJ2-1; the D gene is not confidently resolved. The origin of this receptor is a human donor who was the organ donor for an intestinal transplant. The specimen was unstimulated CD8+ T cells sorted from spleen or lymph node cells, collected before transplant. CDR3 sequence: CASSLYEQFF. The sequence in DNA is TGTGCCAGCAGCTTGTATGAGCAGTTCTTC.